Below, 17 T cell receptor beta chains from the same sample are listed, as sequenced in a study of vaccination and CD4 T cells after COVID-19. These TCRs' antigens remain unknown. With the Oncomine TCR Beta short-read assay, DNA from cultured CD4+ T cells was sequenced. MiXCR was run by TCRdb on the PCR reads, yielding one entry per CDR3 protein. The sample has approximately 7,700 distinct CDR3 sequences, about three fifths seen once. Specified treatment: approximately nine-day PBMC culture with coronavirus spike peptide pools or control peptides (ViraFEST assay). Sequencing input: CD4+ T cells from blood, cultured in vitro. These receptors were taken from a human donor who had recovered from COVID-19.

This chain connects TRBV10-3 to TRBJ2-5, with D unclear. The CDR3 extends over 14 amino acids. Germline-derived CDR1 and CDR2 are ENHRY and SYGVKD. Trimming removed 0 bases at V and 2 bases at J, with 7 bases between. The CDR3 DNA reads TGTGCCATCAGTGAGTCTAAAGGGCAAGAGACCCAGTACTTC. This codes for CAISESKGQETQYF.

The V call is TRBV20-1, the J call TRBJ1-1, with D hard to call. Germline V gene lookup returns CDR1 DFQATT and CDR2 SNEGSKA (reference sequence). V lost 6 bases and J lost 2, with 13 bases in between. The CDR3 runs 13 residues. CDR3 protein: CSATTGQNTEAFF. CDR3 DNA: TGCAGTGCCACGACGGGTCAAAACACTGAAGCTTTCTTT.

This clonotype came up once. The chain recombines TRBV19 with TRBJ1-2; unclear D gene. V was pared by 10 bases and J by 3 bases, with 15 bases between. The CDR3 runs 13 residues. Germline V gives CDR1 LNHDA, CDR2 SQIVND (reference sequence). CDR3 amino acids: CATAIGQDYGYTF. The CDR3 nucleotides read TGTGCCACCGCCATAGGCCAGGACTATGGCTACACCTTC.

The chain links TRBV7-6 to TRBJ1-1; 7 nucleotides match TRBD1. Germline V lookup: CDR1 SGHVS, CDR2 FNYEAQ. V lost 2 bases, J lost 0 bases, and 6 bases stayed unmatched. CDR3 length equals 16 residues. This CDR3 reads CASSLRADRLNTEAFF. The CDR3, as DNA: TGTGCCAGCAGCTTACGGGCGGACAGGCTGAACACTGAAGCTTTCTTT.

This chain uses TRBV19 with TRBJ2-3, with TRBD2 matching 14 bases. CDR1 and CDR2 from the germline V gene are LNHDA and SQIVND (reference sequence). The CDR3 length is 17 residues. J was trimmed by 3 bases and V by 6 bases; bases with no gene match: 8. The CDR3 coding sequence is TGTGCCAGTAGAGGATTAGGACTAGCGGGAGGAACAGATACGCAGTATTTT. Its protein is CASRGLGLAGGTDTQYF.

This clonotype was counted a few times. This chain joins TRBV20-1 and TRBJ2-5; D may be TRBD1 or TRBD2 (5 bases each). CDR3 length: 13 residues. V was shortened by 0 bases and J by 5 bases, with 10 bases between the two germline ends. Germline V gene sequence: CDR1 DFQATT, CDR2 SNEGSKA (reference sequence). CDR3 sequence reads: CSARDFWGETQYF. In nucleotides, the CDR3 is TGCAGTGCTAGAGACTTCTGGGGGGAGACCCAGTACTTC.

This clonotype is deemed large (0.1 to 1%). This rearrangement joins TRBV20-1 to TRBJ2-5; D is undetermined. Germline V gene lookup returns CDR1 DFQATT and CDR2 SNEGSKA (reference sequence). CDR3 length: 15 amino acids. The germline V and J ends were trimmed by 6 bases and 9 bases, with 26 bases remaining between them. The CDR3 region is CSAFPPLSGGSPQYF. The CDR3 DNA is TGCAGTGCCTTCCCACCCTTGTCTGGTGGGTCTCCCCAGTACTTC.

The V gene is TRBV15, the J gene TRBJ1-3; D unclear. CDR3 length: 16 residues. The V gene lost 4 bases and the J gene lost 2 bases, with 15 bases spanning the gap. Germline V gives CDR1 LNHNV, CDR2 YYDKDF (reference sequence). CDR3 sequence: CATSKTRTSPGNTIYF. CDR3 in DNA: TGTGCCACCAGCAAAACCCGGACTTCCCCTGGAAACACCATATATTTT.

The chain uses TRBV12-3 or TRBV12-4 and TRBJ1-1; D may be TRBD1 (5 bases). With 4 bases removed from V and 7 bases from J, the gap between germline ends came to 19 bases. This CDR3 region has 15 residues. The CDR3 DNA reads as TGTGCCAGCAGTTCGCGCGAGGAGCCAGGGATTGAAGCTTTCTTT. It encodes CASSSREEPGIEAFF.

The chain employs TRBV5-1 and TRBJ1-1, with 8 bases fitting TRBD1. The CDR3 is 17 residues long. Germline V gene sequence: CDR1 SGHRS, CDR2 YFSETQ. J gave up 3 bases and V 2 bases, and 12 bases lay outside the gene matches. The CDR3 spells CASSFGSIPTGDTEAFF. Here the CDR3 DNA reads TGCGCCAGCAGCTTTGGGAGTATACCGACAGGGGACACTGAAGCTTTCTTT.

The V gene is TRBV4-1, the J gene TRBJ2-3; D remains ambiguous. The germline V and J ends were trimmed by 0 bases and 6 bases, with 10 bases remaining between them. Germline V gene lookup returns CDR1 MGHRA and CDR2 YSYEKL. This CDR3 comprises 14 residues. The CDR3 DNA is TGCGCCAGCAGCCAAGACATGGATACGGATACGCAGTATTTT. Translating gives CASSQDMDTDTQYF.

This chain links TRBV7-3 with TRBJ2-3; TRBD1 is a possible D gene (6 bases). This CDR3 is 15 amino acids long. V was shortened by 0 bases and J by 3 bases, with 10 bases between the two germline ends. Per the germline V gene, CDR1 is SGHTA and CDR2 is FQGTGA. CDR3 bases: TGTGCCAGCAGCTTAACGACAGGTTCGACAGATACGCAGTATTTT. Its protein product is CASSLTTGSTDTQYF.

The chain employs TRBV20-1 and TRBJ2-2; 9 positions match TRBD1. Germline V lookup: CDR1 DFQATT, CDR2 SNEGSKA (reference sequence). The CDR3 is 12 amino acids. Trimming cost V 6 bases and J 6 bases; bases outside gene matches: 2. The CDR3 DNA reads as TGCAGTGCCCGACAGGGGGCCGGGGAGCTGTTTTTT. This gives the protein CSARQGAGELFF.

This rearrangement joins TRBV20-1 to TRBJ2-2; 8 positions match TRBD2. The germline CDR1 and CDR2 sequences are DFQATT and SNEGSKA (reference sequence). Trimming took 5 bases from V and 6 from J; bases not matched to a gene: 2. The CDR3 runs 12 residues. CDR3: CSASGGAGELFF. CDR3 nucleotides: TGCAGTGCTTCGGGGGGGGCCGGGGAGCTGTTTTTT.

V usage is TRBV6-2 or TRBV6-3 and J usage is TRBJ1-2; 9 nucleotides match TRBD1. The ends lost 8 bases at V and 5 bases at J; junction bases unmatched: 3. This CDR3 region has 12 residues. Germline V gene sequence: CDR1 MNHEY, CDR2 SVGEGT. The CDR3 reads CASSGTGYGYTF. For the CDR3, the DNA is TGTGCCAGCTCCGGGACAGGGTATGGCTACACCTTC.

This chain connects TRBV19 to TRBJ1-1; D not resolved. The CDR3 is 12 residues long. Germline loops: CDR1 LNHDA, CDR2 SQIVND (reference sequence). V was pared by 5 bases and J by 3 bases, with 7 bases between. The DNA for the CDR3 is TGTGCCAGTAGTCAGCGGTACACTGAAGCTTTCTTT. Translation gives CASSQRYTEAFF.

The rearrangement uses TRBV7-8 and TRBJ2-5, with TRBD2 matching 11 bases. The germline gives CDR1 SGHVS, CDR2 FQNEAQ. The CDR3 consists of 14 residues. The V gene end was trimmed by 3 bases and the J gene end by 9 bases; junction bases not matched to a gene: 6. The CDR3 region has the DNA TGTGCCAGCAGCTTCTCTAGCGGGGGGTATCCCCAGTACTTC. This translates into CASSFSSGGYPQYF.